This TCR beta chain was found in a study of human T cells and chemical hapten exposure. At the level of the study: DPC at 2% was the sensitizing agent, placed on around 2 cm by around 2 cm of upper inner arm skin. On the upper back, patch tests were applied with 0.01% DPC and read at 6 days.

The sample's time point: patch test 1, 2 weeks after DPC sensitization. The treatment denotes: therapeutic diphenylcyclopropenone sensitization with weekly scalp DPC. Per the study methods: There were a median of approximately 88,000 TCRs per sample, with a range from 23,224 to 690,600. TCRdb re-called the RACE reads through MiXCR, storing one row per CDR3 protein. In this record, the V and J calls reflect TCRdb's handling and not the investigators' own analysis. In the table there are some 400,000 distinct CDR3 sequences, around 4.8% of which are singletons. In its sample, this clonotype was seen many times. Its antigen is unidentified. Trimming shortened V by 8 bases and J by 7 bases, and 9 bases separated the two germline ends. This CDR3 is 11 amino acids long. Study-level results: Expanded TCRs grouped into significantly more large CDR3 similarity clusters than controls produced.

Source: whole blood, taken in connection with sensitization to the hapten diphenylcyclopropenone (DPC). The receptor's source is a woman between 50 and 59 years old with alopecia areata. Some clones in this sample may be carry-over from other donors' samples. The J gene is TRBJ2-1, the V gene TRBV12-3 or TRBV12-4; D is possibly TRBD2 (5 bases). The CDR3 coding sequence is TGTGCCAGCCGGGAAGGGAATGAGCAGTTCTTC. Amino acid sequence: CASREGNEQFF.